These 5 T cell receptor beta chains were sequenced from one sample in a study of blood T cell repertoires in COVID-19. Method: immunoSEQ multiplex PCR; TCRdb's copy keeps in-frame clones and lacks some. The repertoire includes 55,000 to 65,000 clones, roughly 87% of them detected once, and around 9.1% sits in the top ten. The sequenced sample was peripheral blood. These receptors all stem from a human donor with acute or convalescent COVID-19. The donor label of this sample is uncertain.

This rearrangement joins TRBV5-1 to TRBJ2-1, with D tentatively TRBD1 (5 bases). CDR3 size: 14 residues. Per the germline V gene, CDR1 is SGHRS and CDR2 is YFSETQ. V was shortened by 4 bases and J by 3 bases, with 11 bases between the two germline ends. CDR3 region: CASSGQTVYNEQFF. CDR3 bases: TGCGCCAGCAGCGGGCAGACAGTCTACAATGAGCAGTTCTTC.

As regards this clone: Other DNA sequences within the sample encode an identical CDR3. The J gene is TRBJ1-3, the V gene TRBV18; 8 nucleotides align to TRBD1. This CDR3 is built from 16 residues. CDR1 and CDR2 from the germline V gene are KGHSH and LQKENI. Losses at the gene ends were 3 bases for V and 0 bases for J; bases not matched to a gene: 4. CDR3 sequence (DNA): TGTGCCAGCTCACCCGGACAGGGAAGCTCTGGAAACACCATATATTTT. This gives the protein CASSPGQGSSGNTIYF.

The rearrangement joins TRBV10-3 to TRBJ2-7, with D maybe TRBD2 (7 bases). The germline V gene encodes CDR1 ENHRY and CDR2 SYGVKD. The CDR3 extends over 14 amino acids. The CDR3, as DNA: TGTGGCACCCTCAGGGGCGGGGGCTCCTACGAGCAGTACTTC. Residues: CGTLRGGGSYEQYF.

The rearrangement uses TRBV2 and TRBJ2-2; 8 bases are shared with TRBD2. With 5 bases clipped from V and 5 bases from J, the junction kept 13 bases outside the gene matches. Germline values: CDR1 SNHLY, CDR2 FYNNEI. This CDR3 has 17 residues. The CDR3 protein is CASSITPAGGGTGELFF. The CDR3 nucleotides are TGTGCCAGCAGTATCACCCCGGCGGGGGGTGGGACCGGGGAGCTGTTTTTT. Using reference TRBV2 and TRBJ2-2 for the parts outside the CDR3, the full variable domain is EPEVTQTPSHQVTQMGQEVILRCVPISNHLYFYWYRQILGQKVEFLVSFYNNEISEKSEIFDDQFSVERPDGSNFTLKIRSTKLEDSAMYFCASSITPAGGGTGELFFGEGSRLTVL.

The gene calls are TRBV30 and TRBJ2-1; 8 bases line up with TRBD2. V lost 2 bases, J lost 4 bases, and 7 bases stayed unmatched. Germline V lookup: CDR1 GTSNPN, CDR2 SVGIG (reference sequence). CDR3 length: 15 amino acids. CDR3 bases: TGTGCCTGGAGTCGGGGTAGCGGGGTGTACAATGAGCAGTTCTTC. Protein sequence: CAWSRGSGVYNEQFF.